This TCR beta chain was identified in a study of T-cell memory formation after mild COVID-19. Looking at the study overall: TCR clusters largely stayed donor specific. General study results and limits: Researchers report contracting CD4+ clones mostly in CM and EM, with CD8+ clones in EMRA.

V was shortened by 4 bases and J by 2 bases, with 12 bases between the two germline ends. There are 15 residues in the CDR3. The germline gives CDR1 SGHNT, CDR2 YYREEE (reference sequence). 5'RACE primed from the constant segment yielded TCR alpha and TCR beta cDNA libraries bearing sample barcodes and UMIs. TCRdb re-called the 5' RACE reads through MiXCR, storing one row per CDR3 protein. This table has 500,000 to 600,000 distinct CDR3 sequences, over 15% appearing once. As to this clonotype: Antigen unknown.

Sequencing was done on a sample of PBMCs or a T cell subset sorted from them (not recorded which). This chain uses TRBV5-4 with TRBJ2-2; D is unclear. This receptor was obtained from an adult woman who had mild COVID-19 (a few samples of this study predate the infection). Cell type and time point are not known. CDR3 nucleotide sequence: TGTGCCAGCAGCAGCCAGATGATAAACACCGGGGAGCTGTTTTTT. This encodes CASSSQMINTGELFF.